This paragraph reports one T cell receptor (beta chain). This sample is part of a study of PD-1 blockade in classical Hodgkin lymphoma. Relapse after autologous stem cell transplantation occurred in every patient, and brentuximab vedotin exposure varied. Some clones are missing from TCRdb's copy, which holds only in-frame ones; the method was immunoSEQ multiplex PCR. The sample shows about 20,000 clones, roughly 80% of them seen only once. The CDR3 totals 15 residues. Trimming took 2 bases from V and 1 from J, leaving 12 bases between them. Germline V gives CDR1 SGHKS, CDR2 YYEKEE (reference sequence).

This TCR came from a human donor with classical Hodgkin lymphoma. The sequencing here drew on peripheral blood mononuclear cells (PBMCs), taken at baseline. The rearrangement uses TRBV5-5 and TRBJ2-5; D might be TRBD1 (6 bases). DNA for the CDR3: TGTGCCAGCAGCTTAGACAGGTACCTCCAAGAGACCCAGTACTTC. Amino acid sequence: CASSLDRYLQETQYF.